The rows below give T cell receptor beta chains drawn from one sample of a study of cytomegalovirus exposure and HLA in healthy donors. Clones were read by immunoSEQ multiplex PCR, and TCRdb kept only the in-frame ones, dropping some. The sample shows roughly 130,000 clones, roughly four fifths of them seen only once. The sequenced sample was PBMCs. The origin of the receptors is a woman in her thirties or forties in good health and CMV-seropositive. Both conserved end residues are trimmed from each CDR3.

v_gene	len	CDR3aa
TRBV28	12	ASSFDQAVNEQF
TRBV19	12	ASIDNPVTTEAF
TRBV5-6	13	ASSVTGPSDYGYT
TRBV7-9	11	ASSLSGEQPQH
TRBV28	14	ASSSLIETGGIEQY
TRBV29-1	13	SVGTRDTFSYEQY
TRBV19	12	ASRSGQGAEKLF
TRBV27	10	ASSFRGNEQF
TRBV6-1	18	ASSEGAYRDRLYSNQPQH
TRBV7-6	13	ASSLYSGRGTEAF
TRBV4-2	12	ASSTDRGNYGYT
TRBV10-2	10	ASRPTGYGYT
TRBV6-6	11	ASGTGVTDTQY
TRBV5-8	9	ASSSRYEQY
TRBV5-6	11	ASSPQEGYGYT
TRBV10-1	10	ASSLDRGEQY
TRBV5-1	12	ASRVVGGAGEQY
TRBV4-3	13	ASSHSLAGGYEQY
TRBV6-1	12	ASQGAYSNQPQH
TRBV5-1	12	ASSLQTGNTEAF
TRBV5-6	16	ASSLGGGQESTNEKLF
TRBV5-5	11	ASSFVAVNGYT
TRBV10-3	12	ASLFDRRNTEAF
TRBV30	13	AWRPVWVEYNEQF
TRBV9	16	ASKRQGKGQALTDTQY
TRBV5-6	12	ASSLGRGLNEQF
TRBV15	12	ATSTGGTDYGYT
TRBV5-1	14	ASSLGRTATNEKLF
TRBV2	11	ASWTRGPYEQY
TRBV6-5	12	ASSYRTGPREQY
TRBV7-2	13	ASSLGGGSYNEQF
TRBV6-5	13	ATLRSGLTTGELF
TRBV9	13	ASSVGGGGNQPQH
TRBV6-5	12	ASRPTGNTGELF
TRBV28	13	ASSPGDRDYYEQY
TRBV7-9	12	ASSSYRGGSEAF
TRBV28	10	ASCSGTGFLY
TRBV15	13	ATSRDRGEGETQY
TRBV29-1	14	SVETGSSDRQETQY
TRBV6-1	17	ASIKAGEIFSYGYNEQF
TRBV10-3	11	AISEASGNTIY
TRBV7-3	14	ASSKARDPSTDTQY
TRBV5-6	16	ASSLGGPSTRSNYGYT
TRBV7-6	13	ASSLDPGALNEQF
TRBV7-7	15	ASSPGTGQQTNEKLF
TRBV29-1	11	SVEQGWDREAF
TRBV7-9	13	ASSAGLADTDTQY
TRBV9	12	ASSVGQPNEKLF
TRBV29-1	14	SAEKDSPSTNEKLF
TRBV5-4	12	ASSLAGGNNEQF
TRBV7-2	12	ASSFGGSGETQY
TRBV13	15	ASSARTSGHSTDTQY
TRBV4-1	13	ASSPPDRVHQKLF